This T cell receptor (beta chain) was recovered during a study of control samples from healthy donors and cancer patients. The assay was immunoSEQ multiplex PCR, and TCRdb's table has in-frame clones only and misses some. The sample consists of about 94,000 clones, around 83% of them appearing once. A few counts support this clone. Trimming cost V 11 bases and J 5 bases; bases outside gene matches: 10. Germline lookup yields CDR1 WNHNN and CDR2 SYGVQD (reference sequence). The CDR3 runs 13 residues. V usage is TRBV10-1 and J usage is TRBJ2-7; 9 bases align to TRBD2. What was sequenced was blood. The TCR was taken from a woman in her forties or fifties in good health. The CDR3, as DNA: TGCGCCGCGGGGGGGTCCCCATGGCACGAGCAGTACTTC. Translating it yields CAAGGSPWHEQYF.